The 25 T cell receptor beta chains in this list originate from one sample, sequenced in a study of T-cell reconstitution after alpha-beta-depleted transplantation in children. Unique molecular identifiers were incorporated during preparation of the TCRbeta library. From the PCR reads, TCRdb called clonotypes with MiXCR, one entry per CDR3 protein. The sample has approximately 390,000 distinct CDR3 sequences, 11% seen once. The source was PBMCs from the stem cell graft donor, collected from the stem cell graft. The receptors were sampled from a human donor who donated a stem cell graft to a child with acute myeloid leukemia.

The sample holds a few counts of this clonotype. CDR3: CASSPPLRLAGGPPYNEQFF. CDR3 DNA: TGTGCCAGCTCACCACCCTTACGGCTAGCGGGAGGGCCGCCCTACAATGAGCAGTTCTTC. This chain uses TRBV18 with TRBJ2-1, with 12 bases that match TRBD2. The CDR3 is 20 amino acids. The germline V gene has CDR1 KGHSH and CDR2 LQKENI. The J segment lost 2 bases and the V segment lost 0 bases, leaving 11 bases of the junction unmatched.

The CDR3 sequence is CASRDRDRGYEQYF. CDR3 nucleotide sequence: TGTGCCAGCAGGGACCGGGACAGGGGATACGAGCAGTACTTC. The gene calls are TRBV6-1 and TRBJ2-7, with TRBD1 matching over 10 bases. J was trimmed by 4 bases and V by 6 bases; bases with no gene match: 6. The CDR3 has 14 amino acids. Germline values: CDR1 MNHNS, CDR2 SASEGT.

A few counts support this clonotype. The chain uses TRBV25-1 and TRBJ1-6; D is possibly TRBD1 (6 bases). The CDR3 covers 16 residues. Per germline, CDR1 MGHDK and CDR2 SYGVNS. V was clipped by 3 bases and J by 5 bases, with 14 bases between them. The CDR3 loop reads CASSDHRAADNSPLHF. Written as DNA, the CDR3 is TGTGCCAGCAGTGACCACAGGGCGGCGGATAATTCACCCCTCCACTTT.

CDR3 sequence: CSARLRGAGEKLFF. For the CDR3, the DNA is TGCAGTGCCAGACTGAGGGGCGCCGGTGAAAAACTGTTTTTT. The chain couples TRBV20-1 to TRBJ1-4, with a possible D match to TRBD1 (5 bases). CDR3 size: 14 residues. Trimming took 6 bases from V and 7 from J, leaving 18 bases between them. CDR1 and CDR2 (germline): DFQATT, SNEGSKA (reference sequence).

The chain uses TRBV29-1 and TRBJ2-1; D remains unclear. Germline-derived CDR1 and CDR2 are SQVTM and ANQGSEA. The CDR3 runs to 11 residues. V shed 6 bases and J shed 0 bases, with 3 bases lying between them. The CDR3 is CSVRSYNEQFF. DNA for the CDR3: TGCAGCGTCCGCTCCTACAATGAGCAGTTCTTC.

This clonotype was recorded at least ten times. The rearrangement links TRBV20-1 to TRBJ1-1; weak D call: TRBD1 (5 bases). Trimming removed 4 bases at V and 3 bases at J, with 12 bases between. Germline loops: CDR1 DFQATT, CDR2 SNEGSKA (reference sequence). The CDR3 loop spans 13 amino acids. The CDR3 protein is CSATFPGDTEAFF. CDR3 DNA sequence: TGCAGTGCTACGTTCCCGGGGGACACTGAAGCTTTCTTT.

This chain connects TRBV12-3 or TRBV12-4 to TRBJ1-2; 7 bases align to TRBD1. Trimming at V came to 4 bases and at J to 6 bases, leaving 5 bases not matched to a gene. The CDR3 is made up of 13 amino acids. The CDR3 is CASSSGTANGYTF. The CDR3, as DNA: TGTGCCAGCAGTTCCGGGACAGCGAATGGCTACACCTTC.

The chain combines TRBV9 with TRBJ2-7; D possibly uses TRBD1 or TRBD2 (5 bases each). Trimming left V 2 bases short and J 0 bases short, with 9 bases between. The CDR3 runs 14 residues. Germline CDR1 is SGDLS and CDR2 is YYNGEE. CDR3 in DNA: TGTGCCAGCAGCGTGGGGACCATCTCCTACGAGCAGTACTTC. The encoded protein is CASSVGTISYEQYF.

This clonotype was detected many times. The gene calls are TRBV20-1 and TRBJ2-1, with a tentative D call TRBD2 (5 bases). V was shortened by 2 bases and J by 3 bases, with 8 bases between the two germline ends. Germline V gene data show CDR1 as DFQATT and CDR2 as SNEGSKA (reference sequence). This CDR3 is 13 amino acids long. CDR3 residues: CSARTGIYNEQFF. The DNA of the CDR3 is TGCAGTGCTAGAACCGGGATCTACAATGAGCAGTTCTTC.

This clonotype was observed many times. This chain links TRBV18 with TRBJ2-1, with D perhaps matching TRBD2 (6 bases). This CDR3 is 13 amino acids long. CDR1 is KGHSH, CDR2 LQKENI, per germline. V was cut by 6 bases and J by 8 bases, with 14 bases left in between. The DNA for the CDR3 is TGTGCCAGCTCCCTAGCGTCTCGGGATGAGCAGTTCTTC. Translation gives CASSLASRDEQFF.

The gene calls are TRBV6-5 and TRBJ2-7, with D tentatively TRBD1 (5 bases). CDR3 size: 16 residues. Germline CDR1 reads MNHEY; CDR2 reads SVGAGI. Trimming removed 0 bases from V and 0 bases from J, with 12 bases in between. The CDR3 sequence: CASSYSVRASSYEQYF. CDR3 DNA sequence: TGTGCCAGCAGTTACTCGGTCAGGGCGTCCTCCTACGAGCAGTACTTC.

The V call is TRBV29-1, the J call TRBJ1-2; D gene unclear. Trimming cost V 5 bases and J 3 bases, with 13 bases left between them. Germline V gives CDR1 SQVTM, CDR2 ANQGSEA. This CDR3 region has 13 residues. CDR3 nucleotides: TGCAGCGTTCGACTCAATTCGGACTATGGCTACACCTTC. Its translation: CSVRLNSDYGYTF.

This clonotype showed up just a few times. The rearrangement links TRBV27 to TRBJ1-1; D is uncertain. CDR1 and CDR2 (germline): MNHEY, SMNVEV (reference sequence). Trimming removed 2 bases from V and 3 bases from J, with 7 bases in between. The CDR3 runs to 13 residues. CDR3 protein: CASSLGRYTEAFF. The CDR3 DNA is TGTGCCAGCAGTTTAGGGAGGTACACTGAAGCTTTCTTT.

This clonotype was counted between two and nine times. The CDR3 loop reads CASSPTEPNTEAFF. CDR3 bases: TGTGCCAGCAGCCCCACAGAGCCCAACACTGAAGCTTTCTTT. The chain has TRBV7-9 and TRBJ1-1; no reliable D call. The CDR3 sequence is 14 residues long. Germline CDR1 is SEHNR and CDR2 is FQNEAQ (reference sequence). The V end lost 5 bases, the J end lost 2 bases, and 12 bases lay between the germline ends.

J is TRBJ2-2 and V is TRBV29-1; tentative D call: TRBD1 (5 bases). The germline CDR1 and CDR2 sequences are SQVTM and ANQGSEA. The germline V and J ends were trimmed by 5 bases and 1 base, with 11 bases remaining between them. The CDR3 covers 14 residues. This CDR3 reads CSVSGMENTGELFF. The CDR3 coding sequence is TGCAGCGTTTCAGGGATGGAGAACACCGGGGAGCTGTTTTTT.

The chain employs TRBV6-2 or TRBV6-3 and TRBJ2-1; D remains unclear. This CDR3 comprises 13 residues. Trimming removed 0 bases from V and 7 bases from J, with 7 bases in between. Germline V gene lookup returns CDR1 MNHEY and CDR2 SVGEGT. The DNA for the CDR3 is TGTGCCAGCAGTTACTCTGCCGGGAATGAGCAGTTCTTC. Its translation is CASSYSAGNEQFF.

The CDR3 loop reads CASSQVSSGGGLAYNEQFF. CDR3 DNA sequence: TGTGCCAGCAGCCAAGTGTCCAGCGGGGGGGGGTTGGCCTACAATGAGCAGTTCTTC. The J gene is TRBJ2-1, the V gene TRBV3-1; TRBD2 matches 10 bases. Germline CDR1 LGHDT, CDR2 YNNKEL (reference sequence). The CDR3 sequence is 19 residues long. Germline trimming cut 1 base from V and 2 bases from J; bases unmatched to any gene: 11.

The chain has TRBV12-3 or TRBV12-4 and TRBJ2-2, with D possibly TRBD2 on 5 matching bases. The CDR3 runs to 13 residues. The V end lost 7 bases, the J end lost 7 bases, and 13 bases lay between the germline ends. CDR3 DNA sequence: TGTGCCAGCAATGGGATCCGGGGCGGGGAGCTGTTTTTT. Its protein is CASNGIRGGELFF.

This clonotype was seen many times. The chain uses TRBV12-3 or TRBV12-4 and TRBJ2-2; D possibly corresponds to TRBD2 (7 bases). V dropped 6 bases and J dropped 6 bases, with 14 bases sitting between them. CDR3 length: 14 residues. The CDR3 loop reads CASSRGLFAGELFF. In nucleotides, the CDR3 is TGTGCCAGCAGCAGGGGACTATTTGCCGGGGAGCTGTTTTTT.

This clonotype was detected many times. This chain's CDR3 is CASSLYRDADGTDTQYF. The DNA for the CDR3 is TGTGCCAGCAGCTTATACCGAGACGCGGATGGCACAGATACGCAGTATTTT. The chain combines TRBV11-1 with TRBJ2-3, with D unclear. CDR3 length: 17 amino acids. V was clipped by 2 bases and J by 1 base, with 16 bases between them. The V gene's germline CDR1 is SGHAT and CDR2 FQDESV (reference sequence).

In this sample, this clonotype turned up a few times. The J gene is TRBJ2-7, the V gene TRBV7-6; TRBD2 matches 10 bases. This CDR3 comprises 15 residues. After removal of 5 bases from V and 6 bases from J, the junction contained 10 bases not matched to a gene. CDR1 is SGHVS and CDR2 is FNYEAQ in the germline V gene. For the CDR3, the DNA is TGTGCCAGCAGCAGGAGACTAGCGGGCGTCCCCGAGCAGTACTTC. Translation gives CASSRRLAGVPEQYF.

The chain uses TRBV28 and TRBJ1-2; D is unclear. This CDR3 has 15 residues. In germline, CDR1 is MDHEN, CDR2 SYDVKM. The V end was cut by 4 bases, the J end by 4 bases, with 16 bases between. This chain's CDR3 is CASSSGGVGRYGYTF. CDR3 bases: TGTGCCAGCAGTTCCGGTGGGGTCGGGCGCTATGGCTACACCTTC.

This clonotype was detected only a few times. The chain recombines TRBV4-1 with TRBJ2-1; 11 bases align to TRBD2. Germline V gene sequence: CDR1 MGHRA, CDR2 YSYEKL. The CDR3 is 15 residues long. V lost 3 bases to trimming and J lost 7 bases; unmatched junction nucleotides: 5. The CDR3 nucleotides are TGCGCCAGCAGCCACTCCGGGACTAGCGGAAATGAGCAGTTCTTC. It translates to CASSHSGTSGNEQFF.

There are a few counts of this clonotype. The rearrangement uses TRBV27 and TRBJ2-1; D remains ambiguous. V gave up 8 bases and J gave up 5 bases, with 4 bases separating them. The CDR3 loop spans 10 amino acids. The germline CDR1 and CDR2 sequences are MNHEY and SMNVEV (reference sequence). This CDR3 is CASGNNEQFF. CDR3 DNA sequence: TGTGCCAGCGGAAACAATGAGCAGTTCTTC.

The table lists this clonotype with a few counts. The rearrangement links TRBV6-5 to TRBJ2-5; 7 positions agree with TRBD2. Germline V CDR1 and CDR2: MNHEY, SVGAGI. With 4 bases clipped from V and 2 bases from J, the junction kept 7 bases outside the gene matches. The CDR3 is 15 residues long. This CDR3 is CASSFLSGGQETQYF. As DNA, the CDR3 is TGTGCCAGCAGTTTCCTCTCCGGGGGGCAAGAGACCCAGTACTTC.